Listed below are T cell receptor beta chains from one sample, sequenced in a study of blood T cell repertoires in COVID-19. Clones were sequenced by immunoSEQ multiplex PCR, and TCRdb holds only the in-frame ones, with some missing. The table lists over 200,000 clones, 89% of them singletons. The source material was peripheral blood. The receptors stem from a man in his sixties who had recovered from COVID-19. Each CDR3 is given with its conserved first and last residue. Each record gives: V gene, J gene, clone size, D gene, CDR3 DNA, CDR3 protein. The D gene is left open where the match is weak. Where a row states a size, it is once, few, many or the class of an expanded clone; other rows omit it.

V: TRBV5-1; J: TRBJ2-3; size: few; D: TRBD1; DNA: TGCGCCAGCAGCCCGGCATCAGGGACAGGGGGCGCGTATACGCAGTATTTT; CDR3: CASSPASGTGGAYTQYF
V: TRBV11-3; J: TRBJ2-2; size: NA; D: TRBD1; DNA: TGTGCCAGCACCCCCGGGACAGATAACACCGGGGAGCTGTTTTTT; CDR3: CASTPGTDNTGELFF
V: TRBV5-1; J: TRBJ2-2; size: NA; D: TRBD2; DNA: TGCGCCAGCAGCTTGCTAGCGGGAGCGACCGGGGAGCTGTTTTTT; CDR3: CASSLLAGATGELFF
V: TRBV7-7; J: TRBJ2-3; size: once; D: TRBD2; DNA: TGTGCTAGCAGCTCGGGGACTAGCGGGGGGACAGATACGCAGTATTTT; CDR3: CASSSGTSGGTDTQYF
V: TRBV6-5; J: TRBJ2-1; size: NA; D: NA; DNA: TGTGCCAGCAGCTACTCTTGGGCCTTTTACAATGAGCAGTTCTTC; CDR3: CASSYSWAFYNEQFF
V: TRBV14; J: TRBJ2-3; size: few; D: TRBD2; DNA: TGTGCCAGCAGCCAACGAGGGCTAGCGGTTTTTACAGATACGCAGTATTTT; CDR3: CASSQRGLAVFTDTQYF
V: TRBV7-2; J: TRBJ2-1; size: NA; D: NA; DNA: TGTGCCAGCAGCGGCGGTGGGTGGGAGCAGTTCTTC; CDR3: CASSGGGWEQFF
V: TRBV11-2; J: TRBJ1-3; size: NA; D: TRBD1; DNA: TGTGCCAGCAGCTGGGACAGCGTCTCTGGAAACACCATATATTTT; CDR3: CASSWDSVSGNTIYF
V: TRBV19; J: TRBJ2-7; size: NA; D: TRBD2; DNA: TGTGCCAGTAGTATAAGGAGCGGGGGGGCCTACGAGCAGTACTTC; CDR3: CASSIRSGGAYEQYF
V: TRBV11-3; J: TRBJ2-3; size: NA; D: TRBD2; DNA: TGTGCCAGCAGCTTAGTCCTAGCGGGGGGCACAGATACGCAGTATTTT; CDR3: CASSLVLAGGTDTQYF
V: TRBV25-1; J: TRBJ1-4; size: NA; D: NA; DNA: TGTGCCAGCAGCAGACCGGGAAATGAAAAACTGTTTTTT; CDR3: CASSRPGNEKLFF
V: TRBV21-1; J: TRBJ1-1; size: NA; D: NA; DNA: TGTGCCAGCAGCCCCCGGGACACTGAAGCTTTCTTT; CDR3: CASSPRDTEAFF
V: TRBV30; J: TRBJ1-3; size: NA; D: TRBD1; DNA: TGTGCCTGGAGGAACCGAGGGGGCGCTGGAAACACCATATATTTT; CDR3: CAWRNRGGAGNTIYF
V: TRBV5-1; J: TRBJ2-2; size: once; D: NA; DNA: TGCGCCAGCAGCTTGGGGCAGGGTGAAGCCGGGGAGCTGTTTTTT; CDR3: CASSLGQGEAGELFF
V: TRBV29-1; J: TRBJ2-7; size: NA; D: TRBD1; DNA: TGCAGCGTAAGGACAGGGGGCTCCTACGAGCAGTACTTC; CDR3: CSVRTGGSYEQYF
V: TRBV3-1/TRBV3-2; J: TRBJ2-5; size: once; D: TRBD2; DNA: TGTGCCAGCAGGCGACTAGCGAATCACCAAGAGACCCAGTACTTC; CDR3: CASRRLANHQETQYF
V: TRBV5-6; J: TRBJ2-7; size: NA; D: TRBD1; DNA: TGTGCCAGCAGCTTGGGTTGGACAGGGGCAACCTACGAGCAGTACTTC; CDR3: CASSLGWTGATYEQYF
V: TRBV7-2; J: TRBJ1-2; size: NA; D: TRBD1; DNA: TGTGCCAGCAGCTCCCGGACAGGGGGTGGAGGAGGGTATGGCTACACCTTC; CDR3: CASSSRTGGGGGYGYTF
V: TRBV6-5; J: TRBJ2-5; size: NA; D: TRBD2; DNA: TGTGCCAGCAGTTGGACTAGCGGGCCTCAAGAGACCCAGTACTTC; CDR3: CASSWTSGPQETQYF
V: TRBV11-1; J: TRBJ1-1; size: few; D: NA; DNA: TGTGCCAGCAGCAAAGAGATGAACACTGAAGCTTTCTTT; CDR3: CASSKEMNTEAFF
V: TRBV7-2; J: TRBJ2-7; size: NA; D: TRBD2; DNA: TGTGCCAGCAGCTCGCTAGCGGGGGGGCGGGCCTACGAGCAGTACTTC; CDR3: CASSSLAGGRAYEQYF